This T cell receptor (beta chain) derives from a study of quantifying T cell responses using KT2 cells. The overall study: TCR alpha and beta constant-region primers primed reverse transcription of RNA.

Each cDNA got a UMI-containing oligo ligated at its 3' end. First-round PCR used 4 cycles and beta primers RC1.1 and RC1.2 covering TRBC1 and TRBC2. TCRdb used MiXCR to reprocess the UMI-ligation and nested PCR reads, holding one entry per CDR3 protein. The sample has tens of thousands of distinct CDR3 sequences; roughly 12% are singletons. This sequence was found in a human donor. The source material was PBMCs spiked with cells of the T cell clone KT2.

This chain's CDR3 is CASRVSYEQYF. CDR3 DNA sequence: TGTGCCAGCAGGGTCTCCTACGAGCAGTACTTC. The chain joins TRBV2 to TRBJ2-7; no definite D call. This CDR3 region has 11 residues. From germline, CDR1 is SNHLY and CDR2 FYNNEI. V lost 6 bases and J lost 0, with 3 bases in between.